The 21 T cell receptor beta chains below come from one sample, sequenced in a study of a mutant IDH1 vaccine in newly diagnosed glioma (dated by TCRdb to 2020 to 2023). Library method: the immunoSEQ multiplex PCR assay. TCRdb retrieved this table from immuneACCESS and kept in-frame rearrangements only. Not all clones are present; in checked studies, unresolved V genes account for under half, and no reason is known for the remainder. For this sample the table gives 30,000 or so clones, of which approximately 89% were detected only once. The ten largest make up about 2.2% of the sample. Per the publication, the time point label means: week 47, end of study. Every vaccine dose consisted of 300 ug of a 20-mer mutant IDH1 peptide in Montanide, administered subcutaneously together with topical imiquimod. Their antigens remain unidentified. Sequencing used PBMCs, obtained from a glioma patient whose treatment included an IDH1 peptide vaccine. The receptors derive from a man aged 40-49 years with glioma.

The chain employs TRBV7-2 and TRBJ1-5; 7 bases fit TRBD1. The V gene end was trimmed by 4 bases and the J gene end by 7 bases; junction bases not matched to a gene: 7. CDR3 length: 14 residues. The germline V gene has CDR1 SGHTA and CDR2 FQGNSA. CDR3 in DNA: TGTGCCAGCAGCTCGGACAGGCCAGGGCAGCCCCAGCATTTT. Amino acids: CASSSDRPGQPQHF.

In this sample, this clone turned up once. The V call is TRBV6-5, the J call TRBJ2-7, with 7 bases identical to TRBD1. V gave up 0 bases and J gave up 3 bases; unmatched junction bases: 5. Per germline, CDR1 MNHEY and CDR2 SVGAGI. CDR3 length: 15 amino acids. CDR3: CASSYSSDRLYEQYF. CDR3 nucleotides: TGTGCCAGCAGTTACTCATCGGACAGGCTCTACGAGCAGTACTTC.

This chain uses TRBV9 with TRBJ1-1; a possible D gene is TRBD1 (5 bases). The CDR3 covers 13 residues. V was pared by 1 base and J by 6 bases, with 10 bases between. CDR1 and CDR2 from the germline V gene are SGDLS and YYNGEE. The DNA of the CDR3 is TGTGCCAGCAGCGTATCATGGGGGGCTGAAGCTTTCTTT. Residues: CASSVSWGAEAFF. Full variable domain (missing parts from reference TRBV9 and TRBJ1-1): DSGVTQTPKHLITATGQRVTLRCSPRSGDLSVYWYQQSLDQGLQFLIQYYNGEERAKGNILERFSAQQFPDLHSELNLSSLELGDSALYFCASSVSWGAEAFFGQGTRLTVV.

The V and J genes are TRBV7-6 and TRBJ2-3; 10 bases match TRBD1. Germline trimming cut 6 bases from V and 1 base from J; bases unmatched to any gene: 13. The CDR3 has 18 amino acids. Germline V gene lookup returns CDR1 SGHVS and CDR2 FNYEAQ. The DNA of the CDR3 is TGTGCCAGCAGGCAGGGGACAGGGGACCTTCGTGGCACAGATACGCAGTATTTT. Amino acid sequence: CASRQGTGDLRGTDTQYF. Full variable domain (rest looked up from reference TRBV7-6 and TRBJ2-3): GAGVSQSPRYKVTKRGQDVALRCDPISGHVSLYWYRQALGQGPEFLTYFNYEAQQDKSGLPNDRFSAERPEGSISTLTIQRTEQRDSAMYRCASRQGTGDLRGTDTQYFGPGTRLTVL.

The chain combines TRBV11-2 with TRBJ2-5, with D possibly matching TRBD1 (5 bases). V shed 5 bases and J shed 4 bases, with 20 bases lying between them. The CDR3 consists of 16 residues. The V gene's germline CDR1 is SGHAT and CDR2 FQNNGV. Written as DNA, the CDR3 is TGTGCCAGCAGCCCTACCAGGGATCCAAGGGGAGAGACCCAGTACTTC. The encoded protein is CASSPTRDPRGETQYF.

The chain recombines TRBV5-4 with TRBJ2-5, with D possibly being TRBD2 (5 bases). V dropped 0 bases and J dropped 4 bases, with 10 bases sitting between them. CDR1 SGHNT and CDR2 YYREEE come from the germline V gene (reference sequence). The CDR3 extends over 14 amino acids. The chain's CDR3 is CASSLVGSSETQYF. CDR3 nucleotide sequence: TGTGCCAGCAGCTTGGTGGGGAGTTCAGAGACCCAGTACTTC.

This sequence joins TRBV6-5 and TRBJ1-3, with D uncertain. Germline CDR1 MNHEY, CDR2 SVGAGI. CDR3 length equals 14 residues. V was clipped by 5 bases and J by 0 bases, with 8 bases between them. This CDR3 is CASSRGSSGNTIYF. In nucleotides, the CDR3 is TGTGCCAGCAGTCGGGGATCCTCTGGAAACACCATATATTTT.

The J gene is TRBJ1-4, the V gene TRBV19; D is possibly TRBD1 (5 bases). The V gene's germline CDR1 is LNHDA and CDR2 SQIVND (reference sequence). With 5 bases removed from V and 3 bases from J, the gap between germline ends came to 13 bases. The CDR3 has 15 residues. The CDR3 protein is CASSARQNPNEKLFF. CDR3 nucleotides: TGTGCCAGTAGTGCGAGACAGAACCCTAATGAAAAACTGTTTTTT.

The V and J genes are TRBV28 and TRBJ1-1; D ambiguous. The V gene lost 0 bases and the J gene lost 7 bases, with 24 bases spanning the gap. Germline assignment: CDR1 MDHEN and CDR2 SYDVKM. The CDR3 is 18 amino acids. As DNA, the CDR3 is TGTGCCAGCAGTTTATGGTCGGTGGGTCCGCGACCCCCCGGTGAAGCTTTCTTT. It codes for CASSLWSVGPRPPGEAFF. Variable domain in full (rest from reference TRBV28 and TRBJ1-1): DVKVTQSSRYLVKRTGEKVFLECVQDMDHENMFWYRQDPGLGLRLIYFSYDVKMKEKGDIPEGYSVSREKKERFSLILESASTNQTSMYLCASSLWSVGPRPPGEAFFGQGTRLTVV.

The rearrangement joins TRBV19 to TRBJ2-6; either TRBD1 or TRBD2 may fit D (5 bases each). Germline V gene sequence: CDR1 LNHDA, CDR2 SQIVND (reference sequence). The CDR3 consists of 19 residues. Between the trimmed V and J ends, which lost 2 bases and 0 bases, there was a span of 17 bases. CDR3 sequence reads: CASSIFSGRPVSGANVLTF. CDR3 sequence (DNA): TGTGCCAGTAGTATATTCTCGGGGCGGCCGGTCTCTGGGGCCAACGTCCTGACTTTC.

The chain's CDR3 is CASSSRAASGYTF. The CDR3 coding sequence is TGTGCCAGCAGCTCACGGGCCGCCTCCGGCTACACCTTC. V gene TRBV7-2 combines with J gene TRBJ1-2; no clear D. CDR1 and CDR2 (germline): SGHTA, FQGNSA. V lost 4 bases and J lost 8, with 14 bases in between. This CDR3 comprises 13 residues.

This clone was detected only once. V and J are TRBV7-2 and TRBJ2-7; 9 bases align to TRBD1. The CDR3 sequence is 15 residues long. With 3 bases clipped from V and 2 bases from J, the junction kept 5 bases outside the gene matches. From germline, CDR1 is SGHTA and CDR2 FQGNSA. CDR3 nucleotides: TGTGCCAGCAGCTTTTCCGGGACAGGGACCTACGAGCAGTACTTC. Protein sequence: CASSFSGTGTYEQYF.

The chain links TRBV15 to TRBJ1-1; the D gene is possibly TRBD1 (6 bases). The ends were cut back, 2 bases at V and 4 bases at J, with 14 bases in the middle. CDR3 length equals 15 residues. CDR1 is LNHNV, CDR2 YYDKDF, per germline (reference sequence). As DNA, the CDR3 is TGTGCCACCAGCAGATTCCACAGGGTAGGCACTGAAGCTTTCTTT. This encodes CATSRFHRVGTEAFF.

Remarks on this clone: The germline gene is not matched at one end of the junction; a read error may be the cause. The gene calls are TRBV7-7 and TRBJ2-3, with D unclear. There are 14 residues in the CDR3. CDR1 and CDR2 (germline): SSHAT, FNYEAQ (reference sequence). CDR3 coding DNA: TGTGCTAGCAGCCGTACGTACAGCACAGATACGCAGTATTTT. Translated, it gives CASSRTYSTDTQYF.

This chain links TRBV4-3 with TRBJ1-5; no clear D gene. CDR1 and CDR2 from the germline V gene are LGHNA and YSLEER. V was shortened by 0 bases and J by 0 bases, with 6 bases between the two germline ends. The CDR3 loop spans 15 amino acids. The CDR3 sequence: CASSQDKASNQPQHF. Written as DNA, the CDR3 is TGCGCCAGCAGCCAAGATAAAGCTAGCAATCAGCCCCAGCATTTT.

The chain recombines TRBV5-6 with TRBJ2-7, with 10 nucleotides matching TRBD1. Trimming cost V 4 bases and J 5 bases; bases outside gene matches: 6. Germline CDR1 SGHDT, CDR2 YYEEEE. The CDR3 has 14 amino acids. This chain's CDR3 is CASSPWGQGNEQYF. In DNA, the CDR3 is TGTGCCAGCAGCCCGTGGGGACAGGGGAACGAGCAGTACTTC.

This clone has only a few counts. V usage is TRBV2 and J usage is TRBJ2-5, with D possibly TRBD2 on 5 matching bases. In germline, CDR1 is SNHLY, CDR2 FYNNEI. The CDR3 is 14 amino acids. V was cut by 1 base and J by 5 bases, with 11 bases left in between. CDR3 protein: CASSEGPAGETQYF. The DNA of the CDR3 is TGTGCCAGCAGTGAAGGGCCCGCGGGTGAGACCCAGTACTTC.

This rearrangement joins TRBV28 to TRBJ2-7; TRBD1 aligns across 7 bases. Germline V lookup: CDR1 MDHEN, CDR2 SYDVKM. The ends lost 2 bases at V and 5 bases at J; junction bases unmatched: 3. This CDR3 is built from 13 residues. The CDR3 loop is CASSLGQAHEQYF. Here the CDR3 DNA reads TGTGCCAGCAGTTTAGGACAGGCCCACGAGCAGTACTTC.

This clone was observed a single time. The chain combines TRBV5-1 with TRBJ1-2; no clear D. The ends were cut back, 4 bases at V and 8 bases at J, with 15 bases in the middle. CDR3 length: 13 amino acids. In germline, CDR1 is SGHRS, CDR2 YFSETQ. Here the CDR3 DNA reads TGCGCCAGCAGCCTTGACTCAACGAGCGGCTACACCTTC. Amino acid sequence: CASSLDSTSGYTF.

The chain links TRBV28 to TRBJ1-1, with TRBD1 identical over 8 bases. With 5 bases clipped from V and 3 bases from J, the junction kept 14 bases outside the gene matches. Looked up from germline, CDR1 is MDHEN and CDR2 is SYDVKM. There are 17 residues in the CDR3. CDR3 loop: CASSPGAGGLFYTEAFF. DNA for the CDR3: TGTGCCAGCAGTCCCGGAGCAGGGGGCCTGTTTTACACTGAAGCTTTCTTT.

The chain recombines TRBV6-1 with TRBJ2-7; D possibly matches TRBD1 or TRBD2 (6 bases each). The CDR3 loop spans 12 amino acids. Trimming stripped 10 bases from V and 0 bases from J, with 10 bases between. Per germline, CDR1 MNHNS and CDR2 SASEGT. The CDR3 region is CATGGLSYEQYV. CDR3 bases: TGTGCCACCGGGGGCCTCTCCTACGAGCAGTACGTC.